These T cell receptor beta chains were read from a single sample in a study of T cell responses to AZD1222 COVID-19 vaccine. Clones were sequenced by immunoSEQ multiplex PCR, and TCRdb holds only the in-frame ones, with some missing. The sample consists of about 110,000 clones, roughly 92% of them appearing once. Here the sequenced sample was peripheral blood, taken 28 days after the second AZD1222 dose. Source of these receptors: an adult who received the AZD1222 COVID-19 vaccine. Both conserved end residues are part of each CDR3. Each record gives: V gene, clone size, J gene, D gene, CDR3 DNA, CDR3 protein. D genes are given only for firm matches. Clone size is stated in some rows and not others, as once, few, many or a class when expanded.

TRBV11-2	.	TRBJ1-1	.	TGTGCCAGCAGCTTAGGTCTGGGGACCTCTGAAGCTTTCTTT	CASSLGLGTSEAFF
TRBV30	.	TRBJ1-6	.	TGTGCCTGGAGAGATTGGGCTGCGCTGGAAGTAAATGCTCCCCTCCACTTT	CAWRDWAALEVNAPLHF
TRBV20-1	once	TRBJ2-5	TRBD2	TGCAGTGCCAGACTAGCGGAGACCCAGTACTTC	CSARLAETQYF
TRBV5-6	.	TRBJ2-7	TRBD2	TGTGCCAGCAGCTTTGGACTAGCGGGGGGCTTGAGGGACGAGCAGTACTTC	CASSFGLAGGLRDEQYF
TRBV27	.	TRBJ1-6	.	TGTGCCAGCAGTTTCAGCTCCTATAATTCACCCCTCCACTTT	CASSFSSYNSPLHF
TRBV13	.	TRBJ1-1	TRBD1	TGTGCCAGCAGCTTATTACAGGGGCACTACACTGAAGCTTTCTTT	CASSLLQGHYTEAFF
TRBV29-1	few	TRBJ1-2	TRBD1	TGCAGCGTACACAGGGGCTCCGCTTATGGCTACACCTTC	CSVHRGSAYGYTF
TRBV18	once	TRBJ1-1	.	TGTGCCAGCTCACCACCTAACGTGGCAGGGAACACTGAAGCTTTCTTT	CASSPPNVAGNTEAFF
TRBV2	.	TRBJ1-1	.	TGTGCCAGCAGTGAAGCAGAGGTGTCGAGGACTGAAGCTTTCTTT	CASSEAEVSRTEAFF
TRBV18	.	TRBJ1-6	.	TGTGCCAGCTCGCAGACGGCAGAATATAATTCACCCCTCCACTTT	CASSQTAEYNSPLHF
TRBV9	.	TRBJ1-5	.	TGTGCCAGCAGCGTAGGTCCAGACCAGCCCCAGCATTTT	CASSVGPDQPQHF
TRBV24-1	.	TRBJ1-4	TRBD1	TGTGCCACCAGTAACTACAGGGGTTTGGATGAAAAACTGTTTTTT	CATSNYRGLDEKLFF
TRBV9	.	TRBJ2-2	TRBD1	TGTGCCAGCAGCGTGAGGGACAGGGGGCGAAGAACCGGGGAGCTGTTTTTT	CASSVRDRGRRTGELFF
TRBV5-6	once	TRBJ1-6	TRBD1	TGTGCCAGCAGCCCTAGACAGGGTTATAATTCACCCCTCCACTTT	CASSPRQGYNSPLHF
TRBV7-8	.	TRBJ1-4	.	TGTGCCAGCAGCTTATCGAAATGGTTGGGCCCCCGAGCAAAACTGTTTTTT	CASSLSKWLGPRAKLFF
TRBV21-1	.	TRBJ2-5	.	TGTGCCAGCAGCAAAGACTCCAGCGGGGGGCTGGGGTACCAAGAGACCCAGTACTTC	CASSKDSSGGLGYQETQYF
TRBV23-1	.	TRBJ2-5	.	TGCGCCAGCAGTCAATCCGGGTTAGCGGAGAGACAAGAGACCCAGTACTTC	CASSQSGLAERQETQYF
TRBV5-4	once	TRBJ2-7	TRBD1	TGTGCCAGCAGACGGGGACAGGCCTTATACGAGCAGTACTTC	CASRRGQALYEQYF
TRBV9	.	TRBJ1-2	TRBD1	TGTGCCAGCAGCGTAGTCCGAGACAGGGGGCCTGGCTACACCTTC	CASSVVRDRGPGYTF
TRBV5-1	once	TRBJ2-5	TRBD1	TGCGCCAGCAGCTTAACCCCGACAGGGCCACAAGAGACCCAGTACTTC	CASSLTPTGPQETQYF
TRBV5-1	.	TRBJ2-3	.	TGCGCCAGCAGCTTGAGCGGGCGGAGCACAGATACGCAGTATTTT	CASSLSGRSTDTQYF
TRBV4-2	few	TRBJ2-7	TRBD1	TGTGCCAGCAGCCAAGATGAGACAGGGGGCTACGAGCAGTACTTC	CASSQDETGGYEQYF
TRBV6-5	.	TRBJ2-7	.	TGTGCCAGCAGTTACCGGGACCGGACCTACGAGCAGTACTTC	CASSYRDRTYEQYF